The sequence of this TCR beta chain was determined in a study of blood T cell repertoires in COVID-19. On the study more broadly: Acute and convalescent COVID-19 samples came from the United States, Italy and Spain. The cDNA or gDNA used as material had been derived from T cells, B-cell-depleted T cells, or PBMCs.

Original processing notes: Reference gene primer amplification gave nucleated cell count estimates. Profiled with immunoSEQ multiplex PCR; TCRdb holds only in-frame clones, not every one. That table gives V, J and clone size, and the DNA gave D and trimming. The sample records 60,000 to 80,000 clones, around 85% being singletons. Germline V gives CDR1 SNHLY, CDR2 FYNNEI. The CDR3 has 15 residues. J was trimmed by 7 bases and V by 5 bases; bases with no gene match: 11. Material: peripheral blood. The chain combines TRBV2 with TRBJ2-1; 7 positions agree with TRBD1. The source is a man aged 50 to 60 with acute or convalescent COVID-19. CDR3 protein: CASSSGWTGPNEQFF. The CDR3 bases are TGTGCCAGCAGTAGTGGCTGGACAGGTCCTAATGAGCAGTTCTTC.